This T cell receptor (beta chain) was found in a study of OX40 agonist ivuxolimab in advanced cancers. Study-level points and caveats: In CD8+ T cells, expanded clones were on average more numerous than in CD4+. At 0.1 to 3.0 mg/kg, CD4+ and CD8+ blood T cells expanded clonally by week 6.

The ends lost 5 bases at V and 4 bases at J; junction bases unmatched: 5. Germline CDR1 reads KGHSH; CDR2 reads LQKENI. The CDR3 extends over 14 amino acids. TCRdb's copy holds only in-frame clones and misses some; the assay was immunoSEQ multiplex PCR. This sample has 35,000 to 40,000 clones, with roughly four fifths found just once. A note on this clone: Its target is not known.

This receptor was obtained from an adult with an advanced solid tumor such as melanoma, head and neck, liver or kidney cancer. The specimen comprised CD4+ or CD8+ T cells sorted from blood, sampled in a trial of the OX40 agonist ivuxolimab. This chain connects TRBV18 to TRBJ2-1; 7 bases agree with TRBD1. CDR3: CASSKGALYNEQFF. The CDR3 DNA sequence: TGTGCCAGCTCAAAGGGGGCCCTTTACAATGAGCAGTTCTTC. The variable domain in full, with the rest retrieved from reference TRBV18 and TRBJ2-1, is NAGVMQNPRHLVRRRGQEARLRCSPMKGHSHVYWYRQLPEEGLKFMVYLQKENIIDESGMPKERFSAEFPKEGPSILRIQQVVRGDSAAYFCASSKGALYNEQFFGPGTRLTVL.